This entry lists 8 T cell receptor beta chains sequenced from one sample in a study of identical twins. TCRdb ran MiXCR on the 5' RACE reads and lists one entry per CDR3 protein. The sample comprises hundreds of thousands of distinct CDR3 sequences, 6.5% to 9.5% of which are singletons, and approximately 2% rests with the top ten. This same sample was also taken into another study, of yellow fever vaccine responses in identical twins.

The material sequenced was memory (CD45RO+) T cells sorted from blood. Receptors were obtained from a woman between 18 and 29 years old in good health.

The rearrangement links TRBV10-2 to TRBJ1-4; D remains unclear. Germline-derived CDR1 and CDR2 are WSHSY and SAAADI. The CDR3 length is 11 residues. Trimming shortened V by 3 bases and J by 7 bases, and 3 bases separated the two germline ends. DNA for the CDR3: TGCGCCAGCAGTGACGCTGAAAAACTGTTTTTT. The encoded protein is CASSDAEKLFF.

This clonotype appeared a few times. The chain joins TRBV28 to TRBJ2-3, with 12 bases fitting TRBD2. This CDR3 is 14 amino acids long. The V and J ends lost 8 bases and 3 bases, in that order; junction bases with no gene match: 3. Germline CDR1 reads MDHEN; CDR2 reads SYDVKM. CDR3 coding DNA: TGTGCCAGCCGGACTAGCGGGGTTACAGATACGCAGTATTTT. Its translation is CASRTSGVTDTQYF. Looking up the rest from reference TRBV28 and TRBJ2-3 gives the full variable domain: DVKVTQSSRYLVKRTGEKVFLECVQDMDHENMFWYRQDPGLGLRLIYFSYDVKMKEKGDIPEGYSVSREKKERFSLILESASTNQTSMYLCASRTSGVTDTQYFGPGTRLTVL.

This clonotype was seen at least ten times. V gene TRBV20-1 combines with J gene TRBJ1-1, with D uncertain. The CDR3 consists of 11 residues. V was clipped by 3 bases and J by 5 bases, with 7 bases between them. Germline assignment: CDR1 DFQATT and CDR2 SNEGSKA (reference sequence). The CDR3 DNA reads TGCAGTGCTAGGAGCGAGACTGAAGCTTTCTTT. It encodes CSARSETEAFF.

This clonotype was seen repeatedly, ten times or more. This chain uses TRBV20-1 with TRBJ1-1; D is perhaps TRBD1 (5 bases). V was trimmed by 6 bases and J by 0 bases, leaving 8 bases between them. The CDR3 runs 12 residues. CDR1 is DFQATT, CDR2 SNEGSKA, per germline (reference sequence). CDR3: CSAGVVNTEAFF. As DNA, the CDR3 is TGCAGTGCGGGGGTTGTGAACACTGAAGCTTTCTTT.

CDR3 loop: CASSEALTEAFF. DNA for the CDR3: TGCGCCAGCAGTGAGGCACTCACTGAAGCTTTCTTT. The J gene is TRBJ1-1, the V gene TRBV10-2; no clear D gene. Between the trimmed V and J ends, which lost 2 bases and 4 bases, there was a span of 5 bases. The germline gives CDR1 WSHSY, CDR2 SAAADI. This CDR3 has 12 amino acids.

This clonotype was picked up many times. This chain connects TRBV7-3 to TRBJ1-5; D call uncertain. The CDR3 runs to 13 residues. Trimming shortened V by 5 bases and J by 3 bases, and 8 bases separated the two germline ends. Germline CDR1 reads SGHTA; CDR2 reads FQGTGA. CDR3 nucleotides: TGTGCCAGCAGCCGAACGGTCAATCAGCCCCAGCATTTT. This translates into CASSRTVNQPQHF.

V gene TRBV2 combines with J gene TRBJ1-1, with D perhaps TRBD1 (5 bases). Trimming left V 6 bases short and J 2 bases short, with 13 bases between. The CDR3 is 14 amino acids. The germline gives CDR1 SNHLY, CDR2 FYNNEI. The CDR3 is CASRPWGGNTEAFF. The CDR3 DNA reads as TGTGCCAGCAGACCCTGGGGGGGTAACACTGAAGCTTTCTTT.

The sample holds many counts of this clonotype. The CDR3 protein is CASSLFDRTYEQYV. The CDR3 DNA follows: TGTGCCAGCAGCTTGTTCGACAGGACCTACGAGCAGTACGTC. The rearrangement uses TRBV5-8 and TRBJ2-7; D is perhaps TRBD1 (6 bases). Trimming took off 1 base at V and 2 bases at J, with 10 bases between the two ends. Per the germline V gene, CDR1 is SGHTS and CDR2 is YDEGEE. CDR3 length: 14 residues.